The 23 T cell receptor beta chains reported below all come from one sample, sequenced in a study of OX40 agonist ivuxolimab in advanced cancers. Clones were read by immunoSEQ multiplex PCR, and TCRdb kept only the in-frame ones, dropping some. This sample has 65,000 to 80,000 clones; 86% occur once, and the top ten carry 0.7% to 0.9%. The specimen comprised CD4+ or CD8+ T cells sorted from blood, sampled in a trial of the OX40 agonist ivuxolimab. These receptors all come from an adult with an advanced solid tumor such as melanoma, head and neck, liver or kidney cancer.

J is TRBJ1-5 and V is TRBV7-3; D is possibly TRBD1 (6 bases). The germline V and J ends were trimmed by 2 bases and 6 bases, with 8 bases remaining between them. The CDR3 has 13 amino acids. Per germline, CDR1 SGHTA and CDR2 FQGTGA. The DNA for the CDR3 is TGTGCCAGCAGCTTAGAGGGGGGTCAGCCCCAGCATTTT. Protein product: CASSLEGGQPQHF.

The chain uses TRBV6-1 and TRBJ1-3, with D maybe TRBD1 (5 bases). This CDR3 comprises 15 residues. CDR1 is MNHNS, CDR2 SASEGT, per germline. The germline V and J ends were trimmed by 5 bases and 4 bases, with 15 bases remaining between them. DNA of the CDR3: TGTGCCAGCAGTCCTTTCCAGGGTCGCGGAAACACCATATATTTT. It codes for CASSPFQGRGNTIYF.

The chain employs TRBV27 and TRBJ1-2, with unresolved D. The germline CDR1 and CDR2 sequences are MNHEY and SMNVEV (reference sequence). The V end lost 4 bases, the J end lost 8 bases, and 11 bases lay between the germline ends. CDR3 length equals 12 residues. CDR3 loop: CASSSREYGYTF. The CDR3 region has the DNA TGTGCCAGCAGTTCGCGGGAATACGGCTACACCTTC.

V gene TRBV9 combines with J gene TRBJ2-3; perhaps D is TRBD1 or TRBD2 (5 bases each). The CDR3 runs to 15 residues. Trimming shortened V by 3 bases and J by 8 bases, and 19 bases separated the two germline ends. Germline CDR1 reads SGDLS; CDR2 reads YYNGEE. The CDR3 protein is CASSGGTEAASTQYF. The CDR3 DNA sequence: TGTGCCAGCAGCGGGGGGACGGAGGCGGCGAGTACGCAGTATTTT.

V and J are TRBV18 and TRBJ2-1; TRBD1 agrees at 8 bases. V shed 2 bases and J 6 bases; nucleotides not matched to a gene: 9. Germline V gives CDR1 KGHSH, CDR2 LQKENI. This CDR3 is built from 16 residues. The CDR3, as DNA: TGTGCCAGCTCACCAACCGCCGGACAGGGAAGCAATGAGCAGTTCTTC. Its protein is CASSPTAGQGSNEQFF. Full variable domain (outside the CDR3, taken from reference TRBV18 and TRBJ2-1): NAGVMQNPRHLVRRRGQEARLRCSPMKGHSHVYWYRQLPEEGLKFMVYLQKENIIDESGMPKERFSAEFPKEGPSILRIQQVVRGDSAAYFCASSPTAGQGSNEQFFGPGTRLTVL.

The gene calls are TRBV10-3 and TRBJ2-3; TRBD1 aligns across 7 bases. The V gene's germline CDR1 is ENHRY and CDR2 SYGVKD. J lost 6 bases, V lost 7 bases, and 7 bases had no gene match. CDR3 length equals 13 residues. This chain's CDR3 is CAITGQSGDTQYF. The CDR3 DNA reads as TGTGCCATCACGGGACAGTCCGGGGATACGCAGTATTTT.

The chain combines TRBV7-2 with TRBJ2-1; 8 bases map to TRBD2. Per the germline V gene, CDR1 is SGHTA and CDR2 is FQGNSA. With V trimmed by 5 bases and J by 5 bases, 8 bases remained unmatched. This CDR3 has 15 amino acids. CDR3 in DNA: TGTGCCAGCAGCCCTAGAGCGGGAGTTGACAATGAGCAGTTCTTC. It is translated as CASSPRAGVDNEQFF. Based on the CDR3 plus reference TRBV7-2 and TRBJ2-1, the full variable domain is GAGVSQSPSNKVTEKGKDVELRCDPISGHTALYWYRQSLGQGLEFLIYFQGNSAPDKSGLPSDRFSAERTGGSVSTLTIQRTQQEDSAVYLCASSPRAGVDNEQFFGPGTRLTVL.

This clone was seen repeatedly, ten times or more. This rearrangement joins TRBV7-3 to TRBJ1-2; a possible D gene is TRBD1 (5 bases). CDR3 length: 13 residues. V lost 4 bases and J 2 bases, leaving 8 bases between the germline ends. The germline V gene encodes CDR1 SGHTA and CDR2 FQGTGA. CDR3 residues: CASSYDRNYGYTF. Here the CDR3 DNA reads TGTGCCAGCAGCTATGACAGAAACTATGGCTACACCTTC.

This clone was counted once. The chain has TRBV2 and TRBJ1-2; D is ambiguous. The CDR3 runs 14 residues. Trimming shortened V by 1 base and J by 9 bases, and 15 bases separated the two germline ends. CDR1 is SNHLY and CDR2 is FYNNEI in the germline V gene. The CDR3 sequence: CASSEGERGRSYTF. As DNA, the CDR3 is TGTGCCAGCAGTGAAGGGGAAAGAGGGCGGAGCTACACCTTC.

The chain employs TRBV6-5 and TRBJ2-7, with unresolved D. This CDR3 has 13 residues. V was cut by 7 bases and J by 0 bases, with 10 bases left in between. The germline V gene encodes CDR1 MNHEY and CDR2 SVGAGI. The CDR3 sequence: CASKTPASYEQYF. CDR3 DNA: TGTGCCAGCAAGACGCCGGCCTCCTACGAGCAGTACTTC.

V usage is TRBV5-1 and J usage is TRBJ2-5; 12 bases align to TRBD2. Germline CDR1 and CDR2: SGHRS and YFSETQ. J was trimmed by 1 base and V by 4 bases; bases with no gene match: 2. CDR3 length: 15 amino acids. The CDR3 region has the DNA TGCGCCAGCAGCGTGACTAGCGGGGGCCAAGAGACCCAGTACTTC. Protein product: CASSVTSGGQETQYF.

This chain links TRBV6-1 with TRBJ2-3; the D gene is possibly TRBD1 (7 bases). V lost 11 bases, J lost 6 bases, and 18 bases lay in between. Germline V lookup: CDR1 MNHNS, CDR2 SASEGT. This CDR3 spans 13 amino acids. The CDR3 protein is CAVSSEQGDTQYF. The DNA for the CDR3 is TGTGCCGTCTCTAGCGAACAGGGGGATACGCAGTATTTT.

The chain couples TRBV5-1 to TRBJ2-1; 7 bases are shared with TRBD1. V shed 4 bases, J shed 7 bases, and the junction held 8 bases outside the gene matches. The germline CDR1 and CDR2 sequences are SGHRS and YFSETQ. The CDR3 runs 14 residues. CDR3 loop: CASSPGQSKNEQFF. DNA for the CDR3: TGCGCCAGCAGCCCGGGACAGTCTAAAAATGAGCAGTTCTTC.

J is TRBJ2-5 and V is TRBV27; D gene ambiguous. The CDR3 is 13 amino acids. Germline V gene data show CDR1 as MNHEY and CDR2 as SMNVEV (reference sequence). Trimming stripped 2 bases from V and 4 bases from J, with 8 bases between. The CDR3 coding sequence is TGTGCCAGCAGTTTAATCGAAGGAGAGACCCAGTACTTC. Translation: CASSLIEGETQYF.

The chain recombines TRBV19 with TRBJ2-2, with D tentatively TRBD1 or TRBD2 (5 bases each). The CDR3 has 15 amino acids. Germline V gene lookup returns CDR1 LNHDA and CDR2 SQIVND (reference sequence). Trimming took off 6 bases at V and 5 bases at J, with 16 bases between the two ends. Written as DNA, the CDR3 is TGTGCCAGTAGACCACCCGGGGCTGGGACCGGGGAGCTGTTTTTT. Protein product: CASRPPGAGTGELFF.

The chain has TRBV10-3 and TRBJ1-4, with TRBD1 matching over 7 bases. The J segment lost 8 bases and the V segment lost 10 bases, leaving 10 bases of the junction unmatched. The CDR3 sequence is 13 residues long. Germline V gene sequence: CDR1 ENHRY, CDR2 SYGVKD. The CDR3: CATYQTGLEKLFF. CDR3 nucleotides: TGTGCCACCTACCAGACAGGGCTCGAAAAACTGTTTTTT.

The V call is TRBV7-3, the J call TRBJ2-5; maybe TRBD1 (6 bases). Germline CDR1 is SGHTA and CDR2 is FQGTGA. This CDR3 is 14 amino acids long. Trimming removed 5 bases at V and 5 bases at J, with 15 bases between. CDR3 coding DNA: TGTGCCAGCAGCCCAGGACAGTACGGGGAGACCCAGTACTTC. Translation: CASSPGQYGETQYF.

The chain is built from TRBV6-1 and TRBJ1-2, with D unresolved. The CDR3 loop spans 12 amino acids. CDR1 is MNHNS, CDR2 SASEGT, per germline. The V end was cut by 4 bases, the J end by 1 base, with 4 bases between. The CDR3 region is CASSGVNYGYTF. The CDR3 DNA sequence: TGTGCCAGCAGTGGGGTTAACTATGGCTACACCTTC.

The chain recombines TRBV7-2 with TRBJ1-1; D is possibly TRBD1 (5 bases). Germline V gene sequence: CDR1 SGHTA, CDR2 FQGNSA. The CDR3 sequence is 14 residues long. Trimming pared 5 bases from V and 3 bases from J, leaving 13 bases between. DNA for the CDR3: TGTGCCAGCAGCGCCGACAGTTTATACACTGAAGCTTTCTTT. It specifies CASSADSLYTEAFF.

The rearrangement joins TRBV6-1 to TRBJ2-7, with 7 bases identical to TRBD1. This CDR3 has 15 amino acids. Germline V gene sequence: CDR1 MNHNS, CDR2 SASEGT. The ends lost 5 bases at V and 0 bases at J; junction bases unmatched: 7. CDR3 loop: CASSSIQGSSYEQYF. DNA for the CDR3: TGTGCCAGCAGTAGCATACAGGGGAGCTCCTACGAGCAGTACTTC.

This sequence joins TRBV15 and TRBJ2-6; no clear D gene. Germline V gives CDR1 LNHNV, CDR2 YYDKDF (reference sequence). The germline V and J ends were trimmed by 4 bases and 3 bases, with 7 bases remaining between them. This CDR3 has 14 amino acids. CDR3 in amino acids: CATSTFVGANVLTF. As DNA, the CDR3 is TGTGCCACCAGCACCTTTGTTGGGGCCAACGTCCTGACTTTC.

The rearrangement links TRBV6-1 to TRBJ2-5, with 7 bases identical to TRBD2. Per germline, CDR1 MNHNS and CDR2 SASEGT. V lost 5 bases and J lost 0; bases outside the gene matches: 3. The CDR3 is 14 residues long. Written as DNA, the CDR3 is TGTGCCAGCAGTCTTAGCGGGTACCAAGAGACCCAGTACTTC. Its translation: CASSLSGYQETQYF.

V usage is TRBV7-2 and J usage is TRBJ1-2, with 7 bases lining up with TRBD1. After removal of 4 bases from V and 8 bases from J, the junction contained 7 bases not matched to a gene. The CDR3 has 13 amino acids. Germline CDR1 reads SGHTA; CDR2 reads FQGNSA. The CDR3 DNA sequence: TGTGCCAGCAGCTCACAGGGGCCCCGGGGCTACACCTTC. This sequence encodes CASSSQGPRGYTF. The entire variable domain, with the rest obtained from reference TRBV7-2 and TRBJ1-2, is as follows: GAGVSQSPSNKVTEKGKDVELRCDPISGHTALYWYRQSLGQGLEFLIYFQGNSAPDKSGLPSDRFSAERTGGSVSTLTIQRTQQEDSAVYLCASSSQGPRGYTFGSGTRLTVV.